This T cell receptor (beta chain) appears in the sequencing data of a study of T-cell reconstitution after alpha-beta-depleted transplantation in children. Trimming left V 4 bases short and J 2 bases short, with 11 bases between. This CDR3 comprises 14 residues. From germline, CDR1 is MGHDK and CDR2 SYGVNS. Researchers prepared the TCRbeta library using unique molecular identifiers, the study reports. In TCRdb, the PCR reads were re-called with MiXCR into one record per CDR3 protein. The repertoire has about 500,000 distinct CDR3 sequences, 30% to 35% of them found once; the top ten carry approximately 2.3%.

The sample in question was PBMCs from the stem cell graft donor, obtained from the stem cell graft. This TCR was sampled from a human donor who donated a stem cell graft to a child with aplastic anemia. The chain links TRBV25-1 to TRBJ2-5; no reliable D call. CDR3 residues: CASSVDTSQETQYF. DNA of the CDR3: TGTGCCAGCAGTGTTGACACATCTCAAGAGACCCAGTACTTC.